This T cell receptor beta chain was recorded in a study of cytomegalovirus exposure and HLA in healthy donors. The V and J ends lost 2 bases and 6 bases, in that order; junction bases with no gene match: 6. CDR1 is SEHNR, CDR2 FQNEAQ, per germline (reference sequence). CDR3 size: 14 residues. The PCR made use of 60 Vbeta and 13 Jbeta primers. Method: immunoSEQ multiplex PCR; TCRdb's copy keeps in-frame clones and lacks some. Of under 150,000 clones in the sample, approximately 78% were seen once. This receptor was identified in a woman in her twenties or thirties in good health and CMV-seropositive. Sequencing input: PBMCs. The rearrangement uses TRBV7-9 and TRBJ1-2, with 7 bases lining up with TRBD1. CDR3 coding DNA: TGTGCCAGCAGCTTACGTGAGGGGGCGGATGGCTACACCTTC. Its protein product is CASSLREGADGYTF.